The 27 T cell receptor beta chains below were found in one sample sequenced in a study of blood T cell repertoires in COVID-19. Produced via immunoSEQ multiplex PCR; TCRdb's table is partial and in-frame only. Altogether roughly 80,000 clones are present, 88% being singletons, with the ten largest covering 5.8%. Input material: peripheral blood. The receptors originated from a man aged 45-65 years with active COVID-19.

This chain uses TRBV29-1 with TRBJ2-1; the match to TRBD2 covers 9 bases. This CDR3 region has 18 residues. Trimming took 7 bases from V and 10 from J; bases not matched to a gene: 26. The V gene's germline CDR1 is SQVTM and CDR2 ANQGSEA. This CDR3 reads CSATQGIGGRALQPEQFF. The CDR3 bases are TGCAGCGCCACCCAAGGAATCGGCGGGAGGGCCTTGCAGCCCGAGCAGTTCTTC.

The V gene is TRBV6-5, the J gene TRBJ1-2, with TRBD1 as a possible D gene (6 bases). This CDR3 comprises 14 residues. Trimming took off 6 bases at V and 5 bases at J, with 16 bases between the two ends. Germline loops: CDR1 MNHEY, CDR2 SVGAGI. Here the CDR3 reads CASRYLRQAYGYTF. CDR3 in DNA: TGTGCCAGCAGATATCTTAGACAGGCTTATGGCTACACCTTC.

CDR3 bases: TGTGCCAGTAGTATCACCGGAGGCGGGAGGAATGAGCAGTTCTTC. It is translated as CASSITGGGRNEQFF. This chain uses TRBV19 with TRBJ2-1; TRBD2 agrees at 8 bases. Germline loops: CDR1 LNHDA, CDR2 SQIVND (reference sequence). The CDR3 length is 15 residues. With V trimmed by 3 bases and J by 7 bases, 8 bases remained unmatched.

The chain combines TRBV15 with TRBJ2-3, with D tentatively TRBD2 (5 bases). The V end was cut by 0 bases, the J end by 4 bases, with 8 bases between. Germline-derived CDR1 and CDR2 are LNHNV and YYDKDF (reference sequence). The CDR3 runs 14 residues. CDR3 DNA: TGTGCCACCAGCAGAGATCAGGAGGCAGATACGCAGTATTTT. This gives the protein CATSRDQEADTQYF.

This rearrangement joins TRBV18 to TRBJ2-7, with TRBD2 matching over 7 bases. Germline trimming cut 6 bases from V and 3 bases from J; bases unmatched to any gene: 2. Germline V gene sequence: CDR1 KGHSH, CDR2 LQKENI. The CDR3 runs 12 residues. The CDR3 nucleotides read TGTGCCAGCTCCGGGGAGGGCTACGAGCAGTACTTC. Translated, it gives CASSGEGYEQYF.

This chain uses TRBV27 with TRBJ2-7; tentatively, D is TRBD1 (8 bases). CDR1 and CDR2 from the germline V gene are MNHEY and SMNVEV (reference sequence). This CDR3 is built from 16 residues. V lost 6 bases, J lost 3 bases, and 21 bases lay in between. CDR3: CASRSRGQGLLYEQYF. For the CDR3, the DNA is TGTGCCAGCAGAAGTCGAGGACAGGGACTACTCTACGAGCAGTACTTC.

This rearrangement joins TRBV2 to TRBJ2-2, with a weak D call TRBD1 (5 bases). From germline, CDR1 is SNHLY and CDR2 FYNNEI. V was pared by 7 bases and J by 7 bases, with 13 bases between. The CDR3 is 13 amino acids. The CDR3 DNA reads TGTGCCAGCAACGCCCTCACAGGCGGGGAGCTGTTTTTT. It specifies CASNALTGGELFF.

The J gene is TRBJ1-1, the V gene TRBV6-2 or TRBV6-3; D not resolved. The CDR3 has 13 amino acids. Trimming removed 2 bases at V and 1 base at J, with 5 bases between. From germline, CDR1 is MNHEY and CDR2 SVGEGT. The CDR3 sequence: CASSYGPNTEAFF. For the CDR3, the DNA is TGTGCCAGCAGTTACGGCCCGAACACTGAAGCTTTCTTT.

V is TRBV18 and J is TRBJ2-5, with D perhaps matching TRBD1 (5 bases). The CDR3 loop spans 15 amino acids. The ends were cut back, 1 base at V and 3 bases at J, with 12 bases in the middle. The germline CDR1 and CDR2 sequences are KGHSH and LQKENI. The CDR3 sequence is CASSPLSTAKETQYF. The CDR3 coding sequence is TGTGCCAGCTCACCACTTTCGACAGCTAAAGAGACCCAGTACTTC.

The chain has TRBV6-2 or TRBV6-3 and TRBJ2-7; 10 nucleotides agree with TRBD1. This CDR3 contains 15 residues. CDR1 and CDR2 from the germline V gene are MNHEY and SVGEGT. The V gene end was trimmed by 6 bases and the J gene end by 4 bases; junction bases not matched to a gene: 9. DNA of the CDR3: TGTGCCAGCAGCCAGGAGGGACAGGGGTGGTACGAGCAGTACTTC. It codes for CASSQEGQGWYEQYF.

The rearrangement joins TRBV4-3 to TRBJ1-2; 9 positions match TRBD1. The CDR3 loop spans 16 amino acids. Trimming at V came to 0 bases and at J to 8 bases, leaving 10 bases not matched to a gene. The germline V gene encodes CDR1 LGHNA and CDR2 YSLEER. CDR3: CASSQDVAGQGTGYTF. The CDR3 DNA is TGCGCCAGCAGCCAAGATGTAGCGGGACAGGGAACCGGCTACACCTTC.

The J gene is TRBJ1-1, the V gene TRBV7-3, with 7 bases aligning to TRBD1. V lost 5 bases, J lost 6 bases, and 6 bases stayed unmatched. Germline assignment: CDR1 SGHTA and CDR2 FQGTGA. The CDR3 covers 13 residues. This CDR3 reads CASSLDRVSEAFF. The CDR3 nucleotides are TGTGCCAGCAGCCTCGACAGGGTTTCTGAAGCTTTCTTT. The entire variable domain, with the rest obtained from reference TRBV7-3 and TRBJ1-1, is as follows: GAGVSQTPSNKVTEKGKYVELRCDPISGHTALYWYRQSLGQGPEFLIYFQGTGAADDSGLPNDRFFAVRPEGSVSTLKIQRTERGDSAVYLCASSLDRVSEAFFGQGTRLTVV.

This clone was recorded a few times. J is TRBJ1-6 and V is TRBV9, with a possible D match to TRBD1 (5 bases). This CDR3 has 14 residues. Looked up from germline, CDR1 is SGDLS and CDR2 is YYNGEE. Trimming stripped 3 bases from V and 5 bases from J, with 9 bases between. CDR3 DNA: TGTGCCAGCAGCGGCAGGGTGGATAATTCACCCCTCCACTTT. This gives the protein CASSGRVDNSPLHF.

The CDR3 is CASRPDRTLYEQYF. As DNA, the CDR3 is TGTGCCAGCAGGCCCGACAGGACCCTCTACGAGCAGTACTTC. The chain has TRBV2 and TRBJ2-7; weak D call: TRBD1 (6 bases). CDR1 is SNHLY, CDR2 FYNNEI, per germline. The CDR3 sequence is 14 residues long. Between the trimmed V and J ends, which lost 6 bases and 3 bases, there was a span of 15 bases.

Only a few counts were recorded for this clone. V and J are TRBV9 and TRBJ2-7; TRBD1 matches 7 bases. V lost 4 bases to trimming and J lost 3 bases; unmatched junction nucleotides: 7. This CDR3 is built from 14 residues. The germline gives CDR1 SGDLS, CDR2 YYNGEE. The CDR3 reads CASSPTGTLYEQYF. CDR3 sequence (DNA): TGTGCCAGCAGCCCGACAGGGACCCTCTACGAGCAGTACTTC.

V usage is TRBV24-1 and J usage is TRBJ2-6, with D maybe TRBD1 (5 bases). Germline V gene sequence: CDR1 KGHDR, CDR2 SFDVKD. This CDR3 contains 15 residues. The V and J ends lost 7 bases and 5 bases respectively, with 14 bases between them. Here the CDR3 reads CATSPGRGWANVLTF. DNA for the CDR3: TGTGCCACCAGCCCCGGTAGGGGCTGGGCCAACGTCCTGACTTTC.

This chain joins TRBV19 and TRBJ1-1; D is uncertain. Deletions cut 5 bases from V and 3 bases from J, with 10 bases between. The CDR3 has 13 residues. Germline V gene sequence: CDR1 LNHDA, CDR2 SQIVND (reference sequence). The CDR3 reads CASSFPGYTEAFF. The CDR3 DNA sequence: TGTGCCAGTAGTTTTCCGGGTTACACTGAAGCTTTCTTT. Looking up the rest from reference TRBV19 and TRBJ1-1 gives the full variable domain: DGGITQSPKYLFRKEGQNVTLSCEQNLNHDAMYWYRQDPGQGLRLIYYSQIVNDFQKGDIAEGYSVSREKKESFPLTVTSAQKNPTAFYLCASSFPGYTEAFFGQGTRLTVV.

This chain uses TRBV5-1 with TRBJ2-2; TRBD1 aligns across 7 bases. V was pared by 4 bases and J by 7 bases, with 10 bases of the junction left unmatched. Germline lookup yields CDR1 SGHRS and CDR2 YFSETQ. The CDR3 length is 15 residues. The CDR3 is CASSRDSGYGGELFF. CDR3 in DNA: TGCGCCAGCAGCCGGGACAGTGGGTATGGCGGGGAGCTGTTTTTT.

J is TRBJ2-2 and V is TRBV6-5; 7 nucleotides match TRBD1. The CDR3 consists of 12 residues. Trimming at V came to 6 bases and at J to 10 bases, leaving 5 bases not matched to a gene. Germline CDR1 reads MNHEY; CDR2 reads SVGAGI. The CDR3 region has the DNA TGTGCCAGCAGGAAGGGGGCCTTGGAGCTGTTTTTT. Encoded protein: CASRKGALELFF.

V and J are TRBV2 and TRBJ2-3; D remains unclear. CDR1 and CDR2 from the germline V gene are SNHLY and FYNNEI. Trimming removed 2 bases from V and 5 bases from J, with 8 bases in between. This CDR3 region has 13 residues. This chain's CDR3 is CASSEHRRDTQYF. In DNA form, the CDR3 reads TGTGCCAGCAGTGAACATCGTAGAGATACGCAGTATTTT.

This chain connects TRBV9 to TRBJ2-1; TRBD2 matches at 13 bases. Germline CDR1 SGDLS, CDR2 YYNGEE. Trimming at V came to 3 bases and at J to 9 bases, leaving 9 bases not matched to a gene. This CDR3 contains 16 residues. The CDR3 sequence: CASSARLAGGIGEQFF. The CDR3 DNA follows: TGTGCCAGCAGCGCCAGACTAGCGGGAGGTATCGGTGAGCAGTTCTTC.

The chain links TRBV3-1 (or the pseudogene TRBV3-2) to TRBJ1-2, with no clear D. Deletions cut 4 bases from V and 3 bases from J, with 9 bases between. The germline V gene has CDR1 LGHDT and CDR2 YNNKEL (reference sequence). This CDR3 region has 13 residues. CDR3 sequence (DNA): TGTGCCAGCAGCCCCCGGGTGGACTATGGCTACACCTTC. Encoded protein: CASSPRVDYGYTF.

V gene TRBV7-2 combines with J gene TRBJ2-1; D gene unclear. CDR3 length: 12 amino acids. Deletions cut 6 bases from V and 6 bases from J, with 9 bases between. Germline V gene data show CDR1 as SGHTA and CDR2 as FQGNSA. The CDR3 coding sequence is TGTGCCAGCAGTATCCTCCGCAATGAGCAGTTCTTC. Its translation: CASSILRNEQFF.

This sequence joins TRBV7-9 and TRBJ2-1; TRBD1 matches at 11 bases. The V segment lost 5 bases and the J segment 4 bases; nucleotides outside the gene matches: 7. Germline V gene data show CDR1 as SEHNR and CDR2 as FQNEAQ (reference sequence). CDR3 length: 16 residues. The CDR3 sequence: CASSVGQGAIYNEQFF. The CDR3 DNA follows: TGTGCCAGCAGCGTCGGACAGGGGGCAATTTACAATGAGCAGTTCTTC.

The chain carries TRBV10-1 and TRBJ1-5; TRBD1 agrees at 9 bases. Germline trimming cut 6 bases from V and 2 bases from J; bases unmatched to any gene: 5. The length of the CDR3 is 15 residues. The germline CDR1 and CDR2 sequences are WNHNN and SYGVQD (reference sequence). CDR3 in amino acids: CASRDRGRGNQPQHF. The CDR3 bases are TGCGCCAGCAGGGACAGGGGAAGGGGCAATCAGCCCCAGCATTTT.

The rearrangement joins TRBV5-1 to TRBJ2-7; the D gene is possibly TRBD2 (6 bases). Trimming removed 3 bases at V and 4 bases at J, with 11 bases between. This CDR3 contains 13 residues. Germline loops: CDR1 SGHRS, CDR2 YFSETQ. This chain's CDR3 is CASSYDGGYEQYF. The CDR3 nucleotides are TGCGCCAGCAGCTACGATGGGGGGTACGAGCAGTACTTC.

This clone has just one count. The V gene is TRBV6-5, the J gene TRBJ1-1; 7 positions match TRBD1. CDR3 length: 15 amino acids. The trim removed 2 bases at V and 6 bases at J, leaving 9 bases unmatched. Germline V gene lookup returns CDR1 MNHEY and CDR2 SVGAGI. In nucleotides, the CDR3 is TGTGCCAGCAGTTACGAGGGGGCCAAGGGCGCTGAAGCTTTCTTT. As protein: CASSYEGAKGAEAFF.